This T cell receptor beta chain is from a study of shared clonotypes between healthy human individuals. Study-level background: Plates per donor: three CD4 naive, three CD4 memory, two CD8 naive, one CD8 memory.

Findings and caveats of the study: The expectation was that sequencing depth would affect clonotype sharing among donors. The study generally estimated greater richness for naive than memory subsets. About 5.2% was the fraction of naive CD4 clonotypes found shared across several donors.

There are 16 residues in the CDR3. Trimming cost V 2 bases and J 9 bases; bases outside gene matches: 8. The germline gives CDR1 SGHTS, CDR2 YDEGEE. As to this clone: The antigen is not known.

Terminally differentiated effector memory CD45RA+ cells were excluded by CCR7 positive selection of CD45RO-negative cells. Sequenced by immunoSEQ multiplex PCR; TCRdb stores in-frame clones only, minus some. The top ten hold around 1.2% of the sample, which has 1.5 million to 2.5 million clones, roughly 94% seen once. This TCR was recovered from a man aged 18 to 35 in good health. Sequencing was carried out using naive CD8+ T cells sorted from blood. This chain links TRBV5-8 with TRBJ2-1, with TRBD2 matching 13 bases. The CDR3 bases are TGTGCCAGCAGCTTTCTCAGACTAGCGGGAGGCTCTGAGCAGTTCTTC. It codes for CASSFLRLAGGSEQFF. Drawing the rest from reference TRBV5-8 and TRBJ2-1, the complete variable domain is EAGVTQSPTHLIKTRGQQATLRCSPISGHTSVYWYQQALGLGLQFLLWYDEGEERNRGNFPPRFSGRQFPNYSSELNVNALELEDSALYLCASSFLRLAGGSEQFFGPGTRLTVL.